One and the same sample provided the 6 T cell receptor beta chains below, sequenced in a study of blood T cell repertoires in COVID-19. The repertoire was sequenced with immunoSEQ multiplex PCR; TCRdb's copy has only in-frame clones and lacks some. The sample has under 200,000 clones; 70% to 90% are singletons. The sequenced sample was peripheral blood. The receptors stem from a man between 35 and 55 years old with active or convalescent COVID-19.

The V call is TRBV5-1, the J call TRBJ1-4, with 9 bases aligning to TRBD1. The length of the CDR3 is 14 residues. Germline lookup yields CDR1 SGHRS and CDR2 YFSETQ. Unmatched junction bases numbered 3, after V lost 3 bases and J lost 6 bases. This chain's CDR3 is CASSSGQGHEKLFF. The CDR3 region has the DNA TGCGCCAGCAGCTCGGGACAGGGCCATGAAAAACTGTTTTTT.

The chain has TRBV7-3 and TRBJ2-7; the match to TRBD1 covers 10 bases. Germline lookup yields CDR1 SGHTA and CDR2 FQGTGA. V lost 5 bases, J lost 4 bases, and 5 bases stayed unmatched. CDR3 length: 14 residues. Here the CDR3 DNA reads TGTGCCAGCAGCCCCCGACAGGGGGCTTACGAGCAGTACTTC. This gives the protein CASSPRQGAYEQYF.

This chain joins TRBV6-2 or TRBV6-3 and TRBJ1-6; D perhaps matches TRBD1 (5 bases). Per the germline V gene, CDR1 is MNHEY and CDR2 is SVGEGT. The CDR3 runs to 15 residues. Between the trimmed V and J ends, which lost 0 bases and 4 bases, there was a span of 7 bases. Here the CDR3 DNA reads TGTGCCAGCAGTTACTCCCAGGGTTATAATTCACCCCTCCACTTT. This sequence encodes CASSYSQGYNSPLHF.

The rearrangement joins TRBV5-1 to TRBJ2-1; 7 positions match TRBD2. The CDR3 extends over 17 amino acids. Trimming removed 4 bases from V and 0 bases from J; junction bases left unmatched: 10. Germline V gene lookup returns CDR1 SGHRS and CDR2 YFSETQ. The CDR3 loop reads CASSRGAGDFSYNEQFF. Written as DNA, the CDR3 is TGCGCCAGCAGCCGAGGGGCGGGAGATTTCTCCTACAATGAGCAGTTCTTC.

The chain carries TRBV6-5 and TRBJ2-7; 7 bases align to TRBD2. With 7 bases clipped from V and 3 bases from J, the junction kept 6 bases outside the gene matches. The CDR3 spans 13 residues. Per germline, CDR1 MNHEY and CDR2 SVGAGI. CDR3 coding DNA: TGTGCCAGCACCCCCCGGGGGGTCTACGAGCAGTACTTC. Residues: CASTPRGVYEQYF.

This clone was counted a few times. The chain is built from TRBV5-1 and TRBJ2-1; D perhaps matches TRBD1 (6 bases). The V and J ends lost 7 bases and 8 bases respectively, with 16 bases between them. Germline CDR1 SGHRS, CDR2 YFSETQ. The CDR3 extends over 13 amino acids. The CDR3 bases are TGCGCCAGCGCCCAGGGGTCTTTACATGAGCAGTTCTTC. Translating gives CASAQGSLHEQFF.